The 12 T cell receptor beta chains given below trace back to one sample, sequenced in a study of T cell responses to AZD1222 COVID-19 vaccine. Sequenced by immunoSEQ multiplex PCR; TCRdb stores in-frame clones only, minus some. The sample contains roughly 120,000 clones, about 91% of which appear only once. This specimen consisted of peripheral blood, obtained on day 0 of AZD1222 vaccination. The receptor set was obtained from an adult in good health.

The V gene is TRBV9, the J gene TRBJ1-4; 9 positions agree with TRBD1. The trim removed 1 base at V and 8 bases at J, leaving 6 bases unmatched. This CDR3 has 15 residues. Germline V CDR1 and CDR2: SGDLS, YYNGEE. CDR3: CASSVRGQGSEKLFF. CDR3 coding DNA: TGTGCCAGCAGCGTACGGGGACAGGGTAGCGAAAAACTGTTTTTT.

About this clone itself: Other DNA sequences in the sample encode the same CDR3. The chain is built from TRBV20-1 and TRBJ2-1; D call uncertain. The germline CDR1 and CDR2 sequences are DFQATT and SNEGSKA (reference sequence). Trimming stripped 5 bases from V and 6 bases from J, with 5 bases between. The CDR3 has 10 residues. CDR3 region: CSALANEQFF. CDR3 in DNA: TGCAGTGCTTTGGCCAATGAGCAGTTCTTC.

This chain joins TRBV18 and TRBJ1-5; 8 bases line up with TRBD1. V gave up 8 bases and J gave up 5 bases; unmatched junction bases: 5. CDR3 length: 13 amino acids. Germline CDR1 is KGHSH and CDR2 is LQKENI. The CDR3 nucleotides read TGTGCCAGCGCACAGGGGGGGCATCAGCCCCAGCATTTT. Protein: CASAQGGHQPQHF.

This clone was seen a single time. The chain has TRBV6-5 and TRBJ2-2; D remains ambiguous. Trimming left V 3 bases short and J 0 bases short, with 5 bases between. From germline, CDR1 is MNHEY and CDR2 SVGAGI. CDR3 length: 14 amino acids. CDR3 residues: CASSYGANTGELFF. CDR3 sequence (DNA): TGTGCCAGCAGTTATGGCGCGAACACCGGGGAGCTGTTTTTT.

The rearrangement joins TRBV6-6 to TRBJ2-7, with 7 bases matching TRBD2. Germline lookup yields CDR1 MNHNY and CDR2 SVGAGI (reference sequence). The junction had 11 bases not matched to a gene; V was cut back by 2 bases and J by 4 bases. The CDR3 extends over 16 amino acids. The CDR3 region is CASSYRTGLGRYEQYF. The CDR3 DNA reads as TGTGCCAGCAGTTACCGAACCGGACTAGGGAGGTACGAGCAGTACTTC.

The rearrangement joins TRBV5-4 to TRBJ2-2; the D is unclear. The CDR3 extends over 14 amino acids. Germline assignment: CDR1 SGHNT and CDR2 YYREEE (reference sequence). Trimming pared 5 bases from V and 1 base from J, leaving 9 bases between. The CDR3 bases are TGTGCCAGCAGGGGCGCCCAGAACACCGGGGAGCTGTTTTTT. This codes for CASRGAQNTGELFF.

This chain joins TRBV5-6 and TRBJ1-1; D is unresolved. Deletions cut 1 base from V and 6 bases from J, with 7 bases between. Germline values: CDR1 SGHDT, CDR2 YYEEEE. CDR3 size: 12 residues. The CDR3 DNA reads TGTGCCAGCAGCTTGTTAGGGTCTGAAGCTTTCTTT. It is translated as CASSLLGSEAFF.

V usage is TRBV2 and J usage is TRBJ1-2; possibly TRBD1 for D (5 bases). The germline V gene encodes CDR1 SNHLY and CDR2 FYNNEI. V shed 5 bases and J shed 2 bases, with 15 bases lying between them. The length of the CDR3 is 15 residues. The CDR3 bases are TGTGCCAGCAGTACACGGGGCAGCAGCAACTATGGCTACACCTTC. Translating gives CASSTRGSSNYGYTF.

CDR3 coding DNA: TGTGCCAGCAGCTCGGACACGTGGAACACTGAAGCTTTCTTT. It yields the protein CASSSDTWNTEAFF. The chain links TRBV2 to TRBJ1-1; possible D gene TRBD1, 5 bases. Germline assignment: CDR1 SNHLY and CDR2 FYNNEI. The CDR3 totals 14 residues. V was clipped by 6 bases and J by 1 base, with 12 bases between them.

The chain combines TRBV27 with TRBJ2-7; unclear D gene. Per germline, CDR1 MNHEY and CDR2 SMNVEV (reference sequence). CDR3 length equals 13 residues. V lost 4 bases to trimming and J lost 3 bases, with 10 bases between them. The CDR3 region is CASSSGQIYEQYF. The DNA of the CDR3 is TGTGCCAGCAGTTCGGGTCAGATCTACGAGCAGTACTTC.

This chain uses TRBV9 with TRBJ1-2; D call uncertain. The CDR3 extends over 15 amino acids. CDR1 SGDLS and CDR2 YYNGEE come from the germline V gene. Trimming removed 5 bases from V and 1 base from J, with 15 bases in between. CDR3 in DNA: TGTGCCAGCAGTCCTGAGGCAGCCCTTAACTATGGCTACACCTTC. Translation: CASSPEAALNYGYTF. Together with reference TRBV9 and TRBJ1-2, the CDR3 gives the full variable domain: DSGVTQTPKHLITATGQRVTLRCSPRSGDLSVYWYQQSLDQGLQFLIQYYNGEERAKGNILERFSAQQFPDLHSELNLSSLELGDSALYFCASSPEAALNYGYTFGSGTRLTVV.

This rearrangement joins TRBV6-6 to TRBJ2-2; TRBD1 or TRBD2 may be the D gene (8 bases each). The CDR3 is 19 residues long. CDR1 MNHNY and CDR2 SVGAGI come from the germline V gene (reference sequence). V was clipped by 6 bases and J by 1 base, with 24 bases between them. CDR3 loop: CASSRRQGSAGGNTGELFF. The CDR3 DNA reads as TGTGCCAGCAGCCGACGACAGGGGAGTGCGGGAGGGAACACCGGGGAGCTGTTTTTT.